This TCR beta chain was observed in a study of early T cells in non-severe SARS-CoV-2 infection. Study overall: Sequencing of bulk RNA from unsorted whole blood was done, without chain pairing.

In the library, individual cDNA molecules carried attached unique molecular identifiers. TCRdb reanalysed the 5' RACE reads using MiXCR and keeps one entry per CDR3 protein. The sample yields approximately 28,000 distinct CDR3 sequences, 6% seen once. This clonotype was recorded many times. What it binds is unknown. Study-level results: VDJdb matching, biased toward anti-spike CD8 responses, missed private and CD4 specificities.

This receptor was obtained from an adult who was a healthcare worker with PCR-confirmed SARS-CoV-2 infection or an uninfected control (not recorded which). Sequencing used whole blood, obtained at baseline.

CDR3 nucleotides: TGCAGTGCTAGGGGACTAGCGGGGGTAATGCCGCAGTTCTTC. Translation: CSARGLAGVMPQFF. J is TRBJ2-1 and V is TRBV20-1, with 14 bases matching TRBD2. V gave up 3 bases and J gave up 12 bases; unmatched junction bases: 7. The CDR3 loop spans 14 amino acids. Germline CDR1 and CDR2: DFQATT and SNEGSKA (reference sequence).